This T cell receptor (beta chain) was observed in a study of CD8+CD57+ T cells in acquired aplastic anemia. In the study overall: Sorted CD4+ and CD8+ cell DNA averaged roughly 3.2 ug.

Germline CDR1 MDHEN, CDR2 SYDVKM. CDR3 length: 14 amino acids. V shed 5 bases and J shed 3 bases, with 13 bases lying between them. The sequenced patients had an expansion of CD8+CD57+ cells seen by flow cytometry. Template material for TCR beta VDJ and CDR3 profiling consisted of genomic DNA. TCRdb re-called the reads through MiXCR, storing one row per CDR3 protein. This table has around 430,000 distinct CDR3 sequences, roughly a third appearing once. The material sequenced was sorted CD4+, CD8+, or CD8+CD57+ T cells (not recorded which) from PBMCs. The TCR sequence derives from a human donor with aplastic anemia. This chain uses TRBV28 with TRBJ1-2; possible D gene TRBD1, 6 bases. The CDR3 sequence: CASSPRGGDYGYTF. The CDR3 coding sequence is TGTGCCAGCAGTCCCAGGGGAGGGGACTATGGCTACACCTTC.